The 12 T cell receptor beta chains below all came from one sample that was sequenced in a study of identical twins. TCRdb used MiXCR to reprocess the 5' RACE reads, holding one entry per CDR3 protein. The sample holds 700,000 or so distinct CDR3 sequences, over 8.5% seen once. Another study also made use of these data, one on yellow fever vaccine responses in identical twins.

Material for sequencing was PBMCs. The receptor source for this set is a woman aged 18-35 years in good health.

This clonotype appeared a few times. This sequence joins TRBV6-2 or TRBV6-3 and TRBJ2-1, with D tentatively TRBD2 (6 bases). CDR3 length: 19 amino acids. V dropped 8 bases and J dropped 4 bases, with 30 bases sitting between them. Germline-derived CDR1 and CDR2 are MNHEY and SVGEGT. CDR3 region: CASDRASVHVPATYNEQFF. Here the CDR3 DNA reads TGTGCCAGCGACCGCGCTAGCGTACATGTACCAGCAACGTACAATGAGCAGTTCTTC.

The V gene is TRBV12-3 or TRBV12-4, the J gene TRBJ2-1; 7 nucleotides line up with TRBD1. Trimming removed 5 bases from V and 3 bases from J; junction bases left unmatched: 7. CDR3 size: 15 residues. The CDR3 reads CASSGDGTVYNEQFF. The CDR3 DNA is TGTGCCAGCAGTGGTGACGGGACAGTCTACAATGAGCAGTTCTTC.

At least ten counts were recorded for this clonotype. The chain is built from TRBV6-5 and TRBJ2-7, with D maybe TRBD2 (5 bases). Deletions cut 0 bases from V and 0 bases from J, with 12 bases between. This CDR3 is built from 16 residues. Germline V gene lookup returns CDR1 MNHEY and CDR2 SVGAGI. The DNA for the CDR3 is TGTGCCAGCAGTTACTCGATTCGGGGAAGCTCCTACGAGCAGTACTTC. It specifies CASSYSIRGSSYEQYF.

This clonotype was observed a handful of times. This chain connects TRBV18 to TRBJ2-7, with 10 bases lining up with TRBD1. Germline V CDR1 and CDR2: KGHSH, LQKENI. The CDR3 contains 15 residues. Losses at the gene ends were 3 bases for V and 4 bases for J; bases not matched to a gene: 6. In DNA form, the CDR3 reads TGTGCCAGCTCACCGGGGGACAGGGGTGCTTACGAGCAGTACTTC. Its translation is CASSPGDRGAYEQYF.

This clonotype has only a few counts. The chain has TRBV20-1 and TRBJ2-3; D gene ambiguous. The CDR3 has 14 amino acids. Per germline, CDR1 DFQATT and CDR2 SNEGSKA (reference sequence). The V end was cut by 5 bases, the J end by 0 bases, with 12 bases between. In nucleotides, the CDR3 is TGCAGTGCTTGGCTCGTTCCTAGCACAGATACGCAGTATTTT. This sequence encodes CSAWLVPSTDTQYF.

V and J are TRBV15 and TRBJ2-7, with a possible D match to TRBD1 (5 bases). V lost 5 bases, J lost 3 bases, and 20 bases lay in between. The germline CDR1 and CDR2 sequences are LNHNV and YYDKDF (reference sequence). This CDR3 comprises 16 residues. The CDR3 region is CATSAEFQSGIYEQYF. In nucleotides, the CDR3 is TGTGCCACCAGCGCAGAGTTTCAGTCAGGGATCTACGAGCAGTACTTC.

CDR3 in DNA: TGTGCCAGCAGTTACGGTCTACAGGGGCTAAGGGGGACCCAGTACTTC. Translating it yields CASSYGLQGLRGTQYF. This chain links TRBV6-5 with TRBJ2-5; 7 bases match TRBD1. The CDR3 sequence is 16 residues long. Unmatched junction bases numbered 13, after V lost 2 bases and J lost 7 bases. Germline V CDR1 and CDR2: MNHEY, SVGAGI.

This clonotype came up a few times. The V call is TRBV5-1, the J call TRBJ2-7; D possibly corresponds to TRBD2 (7 bases). V was cut by 4 bases and J by 3 bases, with 23 bases left in between. In germline, CDR1 is SGHRS, CDR2 YFSETQ. This CDR3 comprises 17 residues. In DNA, the CDR3 is TGCGCCAGCAGCCCGAAAGAACGGGGGGCCGGTGGCTACGAGCAGTACTTC. Translation: CASSPKERGAGGYEQYF. Based on the CDR3 plus reference TRBV5-1 and TRBJ2-7, the full variable domain is KAGVTQTPRYLIKTRGQQVTLSCSPISGHRSVSWYQQTPGQGLQFLFEYFSETQRNKGNFPGRFSGRQFSNSRSEMNVSTLELGDSALYLCASSPKERGAGGYEQYFGPGTRLTVT.

This clonotype came up many times. The chain has TRBV6-2 or TRBV6-3 and TRBJ2-3, with 7 positions matching TRBD2. This CDR3 has 15 amino acids. The J segment lost 0 bases and the V segment lost 6 bases, leaving 6 bases of the junction unmatched. The germline gives CDR1 MNHEY, CDR2 SVGEGT. The CDR3 DNA reads as TGTGCCAGCAGCCAGCGGGATCCTAGCACAGATACGCAGTATTTT. This gives the protein CASSQRDPSTDTQYF.

The rearrangement links TRBV7-9 to TRBJ2-7; 7 nucleotides match TRBD1. The CDR3 is 15 amino acids. Unmatched junction bases numbered 8, after V lost 5 bases and J lost 1 base. Germline V gene lookup returns CDR1 SEHNR and CDR2 FQNEAQ (reference sequence). CDR3: CASSTDRDPSYEQYF. The CDR3 nucleotides read TGTGCCAGCAGCACTGACAGGGATCCTTCCTACGAGCAGTACTTC.

V is TRBV5-4 and J is TRBJ1-2; 9 bases are a match to TRBD1. Germline loops: CDR1 SGHNT, CDR2 YYREEE (reference sequence). Trimming removed 4 bases from V and 4 bases from J; junction bases left unmatched: 5. The CDR3 extends over 14 amino acids. CDR3 sequence reads: CASSNRDRAYGYTF. The CDR3 DNA reads TGTGCCAGCAGCAACCGGGACAGGGCCTATGGCTACACCTTC.

This chain connects TRBV11-1 to TRBJ2-3; 12 nucleotides agree with TRBD2. The ends lost 4 bases at V and 6 bases at J; junction bases unmatched: 14. The germline gives CDR1 SGHAT, CDR2 FQDESV (reference sequence). This CDR3 has 18 amino acids. DNA for the CDR3: TGTGCCAGCAGCTCCAGAGACCCTAGCGGGGGGGTGTACGATACGCAGTATTTT. Amino acid sequence: CASSSRDPSGGVYDTQYF. The entire variable domain, with the rest obtained from reference TRBV11-1 and TRBJ2-3, is as follows: EAEVAQSPRYKITEKSQAVAFWCDPISGHATLYWYRQILGQGPELLVQFQDESVVDDSQLPKDRFSAERLKGVDSTLKIQPAELGDSAMYLCASSSRDPSGGVYDTQYFGPGTRLTVL.